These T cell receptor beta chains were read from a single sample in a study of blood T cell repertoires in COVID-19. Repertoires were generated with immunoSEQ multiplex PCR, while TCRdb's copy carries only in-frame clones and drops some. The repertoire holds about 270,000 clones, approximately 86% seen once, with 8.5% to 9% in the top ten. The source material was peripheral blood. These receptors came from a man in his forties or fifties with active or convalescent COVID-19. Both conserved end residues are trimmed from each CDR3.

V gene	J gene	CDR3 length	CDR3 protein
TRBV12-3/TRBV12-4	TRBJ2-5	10	ASSDSGETQY
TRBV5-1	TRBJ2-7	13	ASSLGAGLSYEQY
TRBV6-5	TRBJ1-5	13	ASRVGTPENQPQH
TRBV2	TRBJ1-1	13	ASSEWDSYYSEAF
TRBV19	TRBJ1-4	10	ASGDKHEKLF
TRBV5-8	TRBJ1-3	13	ASSPQGAAGNTIY
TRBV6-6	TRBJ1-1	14	ASSSLPGEMNTEAF
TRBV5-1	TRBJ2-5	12	ASSLGVRGETQY
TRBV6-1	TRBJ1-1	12	ASSEEEVVIGAF
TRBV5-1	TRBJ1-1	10	ASSLDRSEAF
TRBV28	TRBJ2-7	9	ASSWGGEQY
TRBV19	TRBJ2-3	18	ASSIPRTSGRGSGTDTQY
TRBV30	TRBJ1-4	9	AWMRGEKLF
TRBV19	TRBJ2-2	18	ASSALVGGRGKFHAGELF
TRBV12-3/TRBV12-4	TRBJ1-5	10	ASRRQNQPQH
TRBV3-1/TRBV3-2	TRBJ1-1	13	ASSQDSSGYTEAF
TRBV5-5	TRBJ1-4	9	ASSFMEELF
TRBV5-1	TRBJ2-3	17	ASSLTGGALPGGTDTQY
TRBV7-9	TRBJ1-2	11	ASSPPTAYGYT
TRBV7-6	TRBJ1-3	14	ASGVFAGAEGNTIY
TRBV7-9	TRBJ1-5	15	ASSYMGGQGAYQPQH
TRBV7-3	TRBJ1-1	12	ASSPRQMNTEAF
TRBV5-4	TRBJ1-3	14	ASSYAGPAPGNTIY
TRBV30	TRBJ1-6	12	AWSGQDYNSPLH
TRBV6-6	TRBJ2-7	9	ASGLSYEQY